The 5 T cell receptor beta chains given below trace back to one sample, sequenced in a study of blood T cell repertoires in COVID-19. Using immunoSEQ multiplex PCR, the repertoire was profiled, and TCRdb retains in-frame clones only, with some absent. The table has about 430,000 clones, 70% to 90% seen once; the top ten hold 1.4% to 1.5%. The sequenced sample consisted of PBMCs or T cells enriched from blood (not recorded which). Receptors originate from a woman between 18 and 29 years old who had been exposed to COVID-19.

V usage is TRBV30 and J usage is TRBJ2-3; no clear D. This CDR3 is 13 amino acids long. The germline V gene encodes CDR1 GTSNPN and CDR2 SVGIG (reference sequence). Trimming stripped 0 bases from V and 6 bases from J, with 10 bases between. The CDR3: CAWSVLVSDTQYF. The CDR3 nucleotides read TGTGCCTGGAGTGTACTGGTGTCCGATACGCAGTATTTT.

The chain combines TRBV7-9 with TRBJ2-7; D perhaps matches TRBD2 (5 bases). Trimming removed 5 bases at V and 3 bases at J, with 26 bases between. Germline assignment: CDR1 SEHNR and CDR2 FQNEAQ (reference sequence). The CDR3 length is 18 residues. CDR3 in amino acids: CASSKTSGPGSSNYEQYF. In DNA, the CDR3 is TGTGCCAGCAGCAAAACCAGTGGGCCGGGGAGCTCAAACTACGAGCAGTACTTC.

This chain connects TRBV4-2 to TRBJ2-1; TRBD2 aligns across 10 bases. Unmatched junction bases numbered 11, after V lost 0 bases and J lost 0 bases. The germline V gene has CDR1 LGHNA and CDR2 YNFKEQ. The CDR3 has 20 residues. CDR3 protein: CASSQDRDSGGYSSYNEQFF. CDR3 DNA: TGTGCCAGCAGCCAAGATCGGGATAGCGGGGGGTACAGCTCCTACAATGAGCAGTTCTTC.

V is TRBV7-9 and J is TRBJ1-5, with D perhaps matching TRBD1 (5 bases). The CDR3 totals 14 residues. V was trimmed by 2 bases and J by 3 bases, leaving 8 bases between them. Germline assignment: CDR1 SEHNR and CDR2 FQNEAQ (reference sequence). The CDR3 coding sequence is TGTGCCAGCAGCTTAAAAGGGGACAATCAGCCCCAGCATTTT. Encoded protein: CASSLKGDNQPQHF.

This chain uses TRBV6-5 with TRBJ1-1, with 10 positions matching TRBD1. Germline loops: CDR1 MNHEY, CDR2 SVGAGI. V shed 7 bases, J shed 0 bases, and the junction held 2 bases outside the gene matches. The CDR3 has 14 residues. The CDR3 DNA reads TGTGCCAGCAAGGGACAGGGGATGAACACTGAAGCTTTCTTT. Amino acids: CASKGQGMNTEAFF.